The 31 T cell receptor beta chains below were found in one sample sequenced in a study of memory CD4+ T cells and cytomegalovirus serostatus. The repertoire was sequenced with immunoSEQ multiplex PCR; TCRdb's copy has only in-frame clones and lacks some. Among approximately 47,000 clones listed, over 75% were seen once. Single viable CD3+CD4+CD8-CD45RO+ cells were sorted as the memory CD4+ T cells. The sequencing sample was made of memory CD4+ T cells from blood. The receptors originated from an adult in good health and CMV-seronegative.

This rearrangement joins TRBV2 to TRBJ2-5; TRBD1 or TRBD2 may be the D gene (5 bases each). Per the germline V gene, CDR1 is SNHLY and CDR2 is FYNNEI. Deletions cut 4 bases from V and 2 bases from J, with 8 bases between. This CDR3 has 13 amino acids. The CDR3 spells CASSAGRQETQYF. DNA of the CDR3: TGTGCCAGCAGTGCGGGACGACAAGAGACCCAGTACTTC.

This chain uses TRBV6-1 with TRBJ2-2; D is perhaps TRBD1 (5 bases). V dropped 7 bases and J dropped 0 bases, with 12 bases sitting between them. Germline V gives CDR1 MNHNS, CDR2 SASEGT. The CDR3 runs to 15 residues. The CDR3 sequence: CASKRQGANTGELFF. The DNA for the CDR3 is TGTGCCAGCAAAAGGCAGGGCGCGAACACCGGGGAGCTGTTTTTT.

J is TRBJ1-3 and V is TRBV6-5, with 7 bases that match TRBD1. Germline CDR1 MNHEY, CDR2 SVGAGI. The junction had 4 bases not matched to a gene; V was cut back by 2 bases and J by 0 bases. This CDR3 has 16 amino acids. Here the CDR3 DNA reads TGTGCCAGCAGTTACCAAGGGACAGACTCTGGAAACACCATATATTTT. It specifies CASSYQGTDSGNTIYF.

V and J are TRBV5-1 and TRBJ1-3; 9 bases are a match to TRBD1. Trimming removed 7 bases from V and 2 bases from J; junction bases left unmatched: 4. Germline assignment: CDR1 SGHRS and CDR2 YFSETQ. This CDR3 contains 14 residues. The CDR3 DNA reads TGCGCCAGCTGGACAGGGGAGGCTGGAAACACCATATATTTT. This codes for CASWTGEAGNTIYF. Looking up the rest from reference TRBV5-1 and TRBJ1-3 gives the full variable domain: KAGVTQTPRYLIKTRGQQVTLSCSPISGHRSVSWYQQTPGQGLQFLFEYFSETQRNKGNFPGRFSGRQFSNSRSEMNVSTLELGDSALYLCASWTGEAGNTIYFGEGSWLTVV.

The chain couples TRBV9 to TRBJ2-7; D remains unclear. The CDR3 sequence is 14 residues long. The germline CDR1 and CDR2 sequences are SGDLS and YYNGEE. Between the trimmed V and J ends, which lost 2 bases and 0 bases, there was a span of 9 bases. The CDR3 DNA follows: TGTGCCAGCAGCGTTGGTCAGGCCTCCTACGAGCAGTACTTC. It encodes CASSVGQASYEQYF.

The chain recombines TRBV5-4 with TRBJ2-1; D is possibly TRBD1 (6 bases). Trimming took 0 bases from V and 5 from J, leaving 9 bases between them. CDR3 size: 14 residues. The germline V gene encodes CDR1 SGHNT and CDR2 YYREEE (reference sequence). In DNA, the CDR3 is TGTGCCAGCAGCTTGGGGACAGCTAACAATGAGCAGTTCTTC. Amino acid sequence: CASSLGTANNEQFF.

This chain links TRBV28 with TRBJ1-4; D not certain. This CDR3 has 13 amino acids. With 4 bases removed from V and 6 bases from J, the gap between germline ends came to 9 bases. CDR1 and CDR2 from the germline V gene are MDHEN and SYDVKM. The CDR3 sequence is CASSSLLHEKLFF. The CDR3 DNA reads TGTGCCAGCAGTTCTCTCCTCCATGAAAAACTGTTTTTT. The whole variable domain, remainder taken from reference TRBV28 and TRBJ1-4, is DVKVTQSSRYLVKRTGEKVFLECVQDMDHENMFWYRQDPGLGLRLIYFSYDVKMKEKGDIPEGYSVSREKKERFSLILESASTNQTSMYLCASSSLLHEKLFFGSGTQLSVL.

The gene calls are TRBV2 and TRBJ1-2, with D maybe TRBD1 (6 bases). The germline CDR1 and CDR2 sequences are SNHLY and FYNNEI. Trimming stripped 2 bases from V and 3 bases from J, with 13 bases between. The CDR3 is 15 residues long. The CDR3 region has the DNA TGTGCCAGCAGTGAAACCCGGGACAACTACTATGGCTACACCTTC. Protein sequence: CASSETRDNYYGYTF.

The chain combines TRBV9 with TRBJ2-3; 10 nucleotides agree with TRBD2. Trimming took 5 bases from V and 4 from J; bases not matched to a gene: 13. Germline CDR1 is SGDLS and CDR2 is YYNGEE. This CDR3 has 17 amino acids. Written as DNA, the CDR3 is TGTGCCAGCAGTGCGGGGGCTAGCGGGAGTGGGGCAGATACGCAGTATTTT. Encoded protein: CASSAGASGSGADTQYF.

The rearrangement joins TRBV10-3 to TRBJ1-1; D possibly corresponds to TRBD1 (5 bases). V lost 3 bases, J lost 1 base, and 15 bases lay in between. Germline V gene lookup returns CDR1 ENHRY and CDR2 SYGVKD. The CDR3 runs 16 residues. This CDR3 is CAISDPGPGGNTEAFF. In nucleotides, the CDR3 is TGTGCCATCAGTGACCCGGGACCCGGAGGGAACACTGAAGCTTTCTTT.

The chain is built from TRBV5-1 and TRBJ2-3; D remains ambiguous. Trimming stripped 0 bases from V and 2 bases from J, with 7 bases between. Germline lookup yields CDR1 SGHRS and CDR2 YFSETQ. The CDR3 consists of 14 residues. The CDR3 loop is CASSLGDPTDTQYF. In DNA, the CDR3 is TGCGCCAGCAGCTTGGGGGATCCCACAGATACGCAGTATTTT.

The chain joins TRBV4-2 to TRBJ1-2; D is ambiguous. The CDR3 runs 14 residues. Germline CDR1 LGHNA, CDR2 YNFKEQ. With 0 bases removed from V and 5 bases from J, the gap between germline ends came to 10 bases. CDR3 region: CASSQDLGFYGYTF. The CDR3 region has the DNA TGTGCCAGCAGCCAAGATTTAGGTTTTTATGGCTACACCTTC.

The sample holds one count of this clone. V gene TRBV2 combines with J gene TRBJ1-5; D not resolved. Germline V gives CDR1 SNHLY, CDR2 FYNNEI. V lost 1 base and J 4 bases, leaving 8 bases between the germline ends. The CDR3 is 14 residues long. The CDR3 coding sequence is TGTGCCAGCAGTGAAGAGTGGGGAAATCAGCCCCAGCATTTT. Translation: CASSEEWGNQPQHF.

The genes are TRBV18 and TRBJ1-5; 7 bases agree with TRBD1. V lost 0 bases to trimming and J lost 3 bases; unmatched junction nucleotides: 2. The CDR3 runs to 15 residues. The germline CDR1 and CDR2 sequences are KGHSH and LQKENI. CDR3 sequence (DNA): TGTGCCAGCTCACCACCGGGACAGCACAATCAGCCCCAGCATTTT. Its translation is CASSPPGQHNQPQHF. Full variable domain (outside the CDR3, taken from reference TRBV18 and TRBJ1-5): NAGVMQNPRHLVRRRGQEARLRCSPMKGHSHVYWYRQLPEEGLKFMVYLQKENIIDESGMPKERFSAEFPKEGPSILRIQQVVRGDSAAYFCASSPPGQHNQPQHFGDGTRLSIL.

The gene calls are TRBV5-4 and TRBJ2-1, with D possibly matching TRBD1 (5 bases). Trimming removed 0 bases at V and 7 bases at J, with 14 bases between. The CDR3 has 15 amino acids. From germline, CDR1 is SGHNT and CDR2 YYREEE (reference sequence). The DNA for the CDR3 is TGTGCCAGCAGCTTGGGGGGCCATGTTCGGAATGAGCAGTTCTTC. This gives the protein CASSLGGHVRNEQFF.

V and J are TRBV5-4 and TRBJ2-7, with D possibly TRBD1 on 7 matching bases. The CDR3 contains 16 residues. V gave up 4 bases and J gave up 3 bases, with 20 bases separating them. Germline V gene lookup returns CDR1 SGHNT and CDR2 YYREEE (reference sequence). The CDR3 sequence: CASSPRGGGGFYEQYF. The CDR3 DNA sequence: TGTGCCAGCAGCCCCCGCGGAGGGGGCGGGTTCTACGAGCAGTACTTC. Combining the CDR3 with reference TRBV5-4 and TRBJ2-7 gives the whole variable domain ETGVTQSPTHLIKTRGQQVTLRCSSQSGHNTVSWYQQALGQGPQFIFQYYREEENGRGNFPPRFSGLQFPNYSSELNVNALELDDSALYLCASSPRGGGGFYEQYFGPGTRLTVT.

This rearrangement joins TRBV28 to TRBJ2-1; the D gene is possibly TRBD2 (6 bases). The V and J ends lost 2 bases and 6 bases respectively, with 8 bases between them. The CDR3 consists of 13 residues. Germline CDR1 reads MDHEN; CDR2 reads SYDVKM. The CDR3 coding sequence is TGTGCCAGCAGTTTAGGGACTCTCAATGAGCAGTTCTTC. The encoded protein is CASSLGTLNEQFF.

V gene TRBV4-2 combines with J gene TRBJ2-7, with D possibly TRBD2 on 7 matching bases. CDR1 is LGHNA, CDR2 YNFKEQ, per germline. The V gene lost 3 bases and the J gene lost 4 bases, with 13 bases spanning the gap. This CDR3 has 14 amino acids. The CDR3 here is CASSQGGGSYEQYF. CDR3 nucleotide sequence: TGTGCCAGCAGCCAGGGAGGGGGGTCGTACGAGCAGTACTTC.

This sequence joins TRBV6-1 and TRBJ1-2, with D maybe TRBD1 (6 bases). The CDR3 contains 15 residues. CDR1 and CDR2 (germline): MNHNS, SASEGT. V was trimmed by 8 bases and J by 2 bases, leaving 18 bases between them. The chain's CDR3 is CASQNPTGSNYGYTF. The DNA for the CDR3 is TGTGCCAGCCAAAACCCCACAGGGTCGAACTATGGCTACACCTTC.

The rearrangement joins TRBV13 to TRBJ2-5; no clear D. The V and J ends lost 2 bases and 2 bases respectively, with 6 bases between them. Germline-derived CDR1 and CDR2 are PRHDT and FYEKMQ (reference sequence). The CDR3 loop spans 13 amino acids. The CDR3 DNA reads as TGTGCCAGCAGCTTACGACATCAAGAGACCCAGTACTTC. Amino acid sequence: CASSLRHQETQYF. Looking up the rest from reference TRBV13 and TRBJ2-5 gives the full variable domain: AAGVIQSPRHLIKEKRETATLKCYPIPRHDTVYWYQQGPGQDPQFLISFYEKMQSDKGSIPDRFSAQQFSDYHSELNMSSLELGDSALYFCASSLRHQETQYFGPGTRLLVL.

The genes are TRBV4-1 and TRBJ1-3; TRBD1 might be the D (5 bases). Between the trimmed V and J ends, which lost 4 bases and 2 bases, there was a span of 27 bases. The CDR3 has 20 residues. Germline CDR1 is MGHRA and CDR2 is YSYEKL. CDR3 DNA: TGCGCCAGCAGCCGCGACGACGGGACTTTCGGGCTGAAAGCTGGAAACACCATATATTTT. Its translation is CASSRDDGTFGLKAGNTIYF.

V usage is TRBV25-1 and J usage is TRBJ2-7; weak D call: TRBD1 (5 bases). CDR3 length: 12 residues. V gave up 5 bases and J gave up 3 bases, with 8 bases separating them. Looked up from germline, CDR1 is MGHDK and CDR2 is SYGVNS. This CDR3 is CASSNRFYEQYF. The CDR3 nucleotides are TGTGCCAGCAGTAACAGGTTCTACGAGCAGTACTTC.

The CDR3 coding sequence is TGTGCCAGCAGTGACCTAGCGGGTAGCTCCTACAATGAGCAGTTCTTC. Amino acid sequence: CASSDLAGSSYNEQFF. The chain joins TRBV6-1 to TRBJ2-1, with 8 bases fitting TRBD2. Germline V lookup: CDR1 MNHNS, CDR2 SASEGT. J was trimmed by 0 bases and V by 3 bases; bases with no gene match: 4. CDR3 length: 16 residues.

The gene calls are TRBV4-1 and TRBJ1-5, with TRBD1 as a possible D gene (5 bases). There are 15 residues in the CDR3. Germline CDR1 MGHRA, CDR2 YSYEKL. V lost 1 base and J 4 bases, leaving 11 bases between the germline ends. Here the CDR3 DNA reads TGCGCCAGCAGCCAAGGACAGCAAGGGAATCAGCCCCAGCATTTT. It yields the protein CASSQGQQGNQPQHF.

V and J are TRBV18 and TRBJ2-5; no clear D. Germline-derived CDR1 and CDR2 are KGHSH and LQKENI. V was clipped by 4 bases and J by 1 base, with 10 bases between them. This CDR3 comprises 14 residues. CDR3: CASSLPWAQETQYF. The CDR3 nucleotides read TGTGCCAGCTCACTGCCATGGGCCCAAGAGACCCAGTACTTC.

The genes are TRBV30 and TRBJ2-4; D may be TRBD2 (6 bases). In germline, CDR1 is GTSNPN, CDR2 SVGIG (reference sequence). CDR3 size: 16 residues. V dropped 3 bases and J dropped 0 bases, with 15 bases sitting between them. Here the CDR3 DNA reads TGTGCCTGGAGCCCCGCGGGACGGCTAGCCAAAAACATTCAGTACTTC. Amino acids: CAWSPAGRLAKNIQYF.

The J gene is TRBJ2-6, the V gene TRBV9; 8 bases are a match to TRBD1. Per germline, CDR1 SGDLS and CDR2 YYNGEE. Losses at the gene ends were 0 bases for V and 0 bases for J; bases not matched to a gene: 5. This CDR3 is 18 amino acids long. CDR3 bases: TGTGCCAGCAGCGTAGGGACAGGGAAAAGCTCTGGGGCCAACGTCCTGACTTTC. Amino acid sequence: CASSVGTGKSSGANVLTF. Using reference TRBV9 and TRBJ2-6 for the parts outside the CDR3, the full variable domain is DSGVTQTPKHLITATGQRVTLRCSPRSGDLSVYWYQQSLDQGLQFLIQYYNGEERAKGNILERFSAQQFPDLHSELNLSSLELGDSALYFCASSVGTGKSSGANVLTFGAGSRLTVL.

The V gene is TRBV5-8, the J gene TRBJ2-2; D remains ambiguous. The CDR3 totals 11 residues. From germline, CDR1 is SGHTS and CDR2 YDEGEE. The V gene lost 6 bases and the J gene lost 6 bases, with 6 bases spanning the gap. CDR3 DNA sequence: TGTGCCAGCAAGGTAGCCGGGGAGCTGTTTTTT. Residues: CASKVAGELFF.

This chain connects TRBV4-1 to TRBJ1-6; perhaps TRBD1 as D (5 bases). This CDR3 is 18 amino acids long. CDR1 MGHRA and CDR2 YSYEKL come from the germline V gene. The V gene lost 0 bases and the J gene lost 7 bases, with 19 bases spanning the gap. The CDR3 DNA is TGCGCCAGCAGCCAAGACTGGCAGGGTCCCCTTACGAATTCACCCCTCCACTTT. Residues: CASSQDWQGPLTNSPLHF.

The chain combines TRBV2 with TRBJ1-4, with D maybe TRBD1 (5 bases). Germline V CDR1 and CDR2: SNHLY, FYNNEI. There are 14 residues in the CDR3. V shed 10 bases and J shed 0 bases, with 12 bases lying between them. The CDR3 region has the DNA TGTGCCACCCGTGAGGGGACAACTAATGAAAAACTGTTTTTT. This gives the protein CATREGTTNEKLFF.

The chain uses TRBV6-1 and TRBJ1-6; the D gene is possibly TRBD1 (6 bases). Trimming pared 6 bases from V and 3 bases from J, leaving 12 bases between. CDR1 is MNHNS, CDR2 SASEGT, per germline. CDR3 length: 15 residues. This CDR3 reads CASRAGVDYNSPLHF. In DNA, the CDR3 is TGTGCCAGCAGGGCAGGGGTCGACTATAATTCACCCCTCCACTTT.